The 3 T cell receptor beta chains given below trace back to one sample, sequenced in a study of T cells in localized non-small cell lung cancer. Only in-frame clones appear in the TCRdb table, and some are missing; sequencing was by immunoSEQ multiplex PCR. Among 65,000 to 90,000 clones listed, 60% to 85% were seen once. The sequencing used PBMCs, collected before any cancer treatment. Receptor source: a man aged 40 to 75 with stage II squamous cell lung carcinoma.

The chain couples TRBV11-1 to TRBJ1-6; a possible D gene is TRBD1 (5 bases). Trimming shortened V by 5 bases and J by 2 bases, and 10 bases separated the two germline ends. From germline, CDR1 is SGHAT and CDR2 FQDESV (reference sequence). There are 15 residues in the CDR3. The DNA of the CDR3 is TGTGCCAGCAGCCCGAGAGGGGCCTATAATTCACCCCTCCACTTT. Translating it yields CASSPRGAYNSPLHF. The full variable domain, completed using reference TRBV11-1 and TRBJ1-6, is EAEVAQSPRYKITEKSQAVAFWCDPISGHATLYWYRQILGQGPELLVQFQDESVVDDSQLPKDRFSAERLKGVDSTLKIQPAELGDSAMYLCASSPRGAYNSPLHFGNGTRLTVT.

The V and J genes are TRBV4-2 and TRBJ2-7; D ambiguous. Germline V lookup: CDR1 LGHNA, CDR2 YNFKEQ. The CDR3 loop spans 13 amino acids. The V end lost 1 base, the J end lost 6 bases, and 10 bases lay between the germline ends. CDR3 amino acids: CASSQGAAFEQYF. CDR3 sequence (DNA): TGTGCCAGCAGCCAAGGGGCGGCGTTCGAGCAGTACTTC.

V gene TRBV4-1 combines with J gene TRBJ1-5, with 7 bases that match TRBD1. The J segment lost 0 bases and the V segment lost 1 base, leaving 3 bases of the junction unmatched. Germline CDR1 is MGHRA and CDR2 is YSYEKL. This CDR3 comprises 16 residues. DNA of the CDR3: TGCGCCAGCAGCCAAGGGGGACAGTATAGCAATCAGCCCCAGCATTTT. Its protein product is CASSQGGQYSNQPQHF.